The 20 T cell receptor beta chains in this list originate from one sample, sequenced in a study of blood T cell repertoires in COVID-19 (dated by TCRdb to 2020 to 2021). Preparation of the library involved the immunoSEQ multiplex PCR assay. As stored in TCRdb, this immuneACCESS dataset retains in-frame rearrangements with V and J assigned. A fraction of the clones does not appear; measured against another copy, unresolved V genes explain less than half of the discrepancy, and the remainder lacks a known reason. This sample lists some 30,000 clones; roughly 85% were detected once. Around 6.6% of the sample lies in the top ten. Sequencing was done on a sample of peripheral blood. The receptors stem from a man between 60 and 75 years old with active COVID-19.

The genes are TRBV7-2 and TRBJ2-1; TRBD1 matches 8 bases. The CDR3 is made up of 16 amino acids. From germline, CDR1 is SGHTA and CDR2 FQGNSA. The V and J ends lost 4 bases and 1 base, in that order; junction bases with no gene match: 6. The CDR3 nucleotides are TGTGCCAGCAGCTCCAAACAGGGGGTGTCCTACAATGAGCAGTTCTTC. Its protein product is CASSSKQGVSYNEQFF.

The chain employs TRBV28 and TRBJ1-4, with TRBD1 matching over 7 bases. The length of the CDR3 is 14 residues. V lost 5 bases to trimming and J lost 8 bases; unmatched junction nucleotides: 8. Germline V gene lookup returns CDR1 MDHEN and CDR2 SYDVKM. The CDR3 DNA reads TGTGCCAGCAGTGCCGGGACAGTTCGAGAAAAACTGTTTTTT. The encoded protein is CASSAGTVREKLFF.

The chain has TRBV6-5 and TRBJ2-2; 9 bases line up with TRBD1. The CDR3 spans 14 residues. V shed 6 bases, J shed 6 bases, and the junction held 5 bases outside the gene matches. Germline V gene sequence: CDR1 MNHEY, CDR2 SVGAGI. CDR3 nucleotide sequence: TGTGCCAGCAGAGGGGACAGGGTGGCCGGGGAGCTGTTTTTT. As protein: CASRGDRVAGELFF.

This clone has just one count. The V and J genes are TRBV6-6 and TRBJ1-5, with D unclear. The V gene lost 5 bases and the J gene lost 0 bases, with 14 bases spanning the gap. Germline loops: CDR1 MNHNY, CDR2 SVGAGI (reference sequence). This CDR3 is 16 amino acids long. The CDR3 DNA is TGTGCCAGCAGTAGATTGCAGGATTCTAGCAATCAGCCCCAGCATTTT. As protein: CASSRLQDSSNQPQHF.

The chain uses TRBV6-5 and TRBJ2-7, with D possibly being TRBD2 (5 bases). V lost 5 bases, J lost 3 bases, and 11 bases lay in between. CDR1 MNHEY and CDR2 SVGAGI come from the germline V gene. The CDR3 runs to 13 residues. CDR3 nucleotides: TGTGCCAGCAGTACTGGACTCGGCTACGAGCAGTACTTC. Amino acid sequence: CASSTGLGYEQYF.

This chain joins TRBV19 and TRBJ2-7; TRBD1 aligns across 9 bases. V trimming: 2 bases; J trimming: 5 bases; junction bases outside the gene matches: 1. Germline CDR1 and CDR2: LNHDA and SQIVND (reference sequence). This CDR3 comprises 13 residues. The CDR3 DNA sequence: TGTGCCAGTAGTATAACAGGGGGCAACGAGCAGTACTTC. Protein product: CASSITGGNEQYF.

The gene calls are TRBV18 and TRBJ2-1, with 11 bases lining up with TRBD2. Germline CDR1 KGHSH, CDR2 LQKENI. The CDR3 is made up of 14 amino acids. Trimming cost V 2 bases and J 8 bases; bases outside gene matches: 2. Here the CDR3 DNA reads TGTGCCAGCTCACCAGGGACTAGCGGACATGAGCAGTTCTTC. It specifies CASSPGTSGHEQFF.

This clone was seen only once. This sequence joins TRBV19 and TRBJ2-2; 10 bases are a match to TRBD2. The germline V gene encodes CDR1 LNHDA and CDR2 SQIVND (reference sequence). The CDR3 runs 21 residues. V shed 1 base, J shed 0 bases, and the junction held 14 bases outside the gene matches. The CDR3 nucleotides are TGTGCCAGTAGTATAGTCAGTAGGGCTAGCGGGAGACGAACGAACACCGGGGAGCTGTTTTTT. Amino acid sequence: CASSIVSRASGRRTNTGELFF.

CDR3 bases: TGCAGCGTTGGAGGGGACAGGGGGGTTGCTGAAGCTTTCTTT. Translation gives CSVGGDRGVAEAFF. The chain carries TRBV29-1 and TRBJ1-1; 11 nucleotides line up with TRBD1. Looked up from germline, CDR1 is SQVTM and CDR2 is ANQGSEA. The CDR3 runs to 14 residues. With V trimmed by 4 bases and J by 6 bases, 7 bases remained unmatched.

CDR3 nucleotides: TGTGCCAGCAGTGGCATGGGCCTACCGAACACCGGGGAGCTGTTTTTT. Amino acids: CASSGMGLPNTGELFF. The chain recombines TRBV6-1 with TRBJ2-2; D not certain. The CDR3 length is 16 residues. V was trimmed by 4 bases and J by 0 bases, leaving 12 bases between them. CDR1 and CDR2 from the germline V gene are MNHNS and SASEGT.

The V gene is TRBV7-3, the J gene TRBJ2-1; TRBD2 might be the D (6 bases). This CDR3 contains 15 residues. The germline gives CDR1 SGHTA, CDR2 FQGTGA. Between the trimmed V and J ends, which lost 2 bases and 1 base, there was a span of 9 bases. The CDR3 is CASSLGGTSYNEQFF. The DNA of the CDR3 is TGTGCCAGCAGCTTAGGCGGGACGTCCTACAATGAGCAGTTCTTC.

The rearrangement links TRBV7-9 to TRBJ2-1; possible D gene TRBD2, 7 bases. V lost 5 bases and J lost 8, with 25 bases in between. The CDR3 spans 17 residues. Germline-derived CDR1 and CDR2 are SEHNR and FQNEAQ (reference sequence). Here the CDR3 DNA reads TGTGCCAGCAGCGCCCAGTTTGGGGGCGCGGGAGCGGATGAGCAGTTCTTC. Amino acids: CASSAQFGGAGADEQFF.

V usage is TRBV18 and J usage is TRBJ2-6; TRBD1 matches 7 bases. V dropped 4 bases and J dropped 0; count of bases not matched to a gene: 9. Looked up from germline, CDR1 is KGHSH and CDR2 is LQKENI. The CDR3 totals 18 residues. DNA for the CDR3: TGTGCCAGCTCACAAGGGTCAGGGGGAGCCTCTGGGGCCAACGTCCTGACTTTC. Protein sequence: CASSQGSGGASGANVLTF.

V usage is TRBV5-4 and J usage is TRBJ2-3; 10 positions match TRBD2. CDR1 SGHNT and CDR2 YYREEE come from the germline V gene (reference sequence). V was clipped by 4 bases and J by 5 bases; unmatched bases: 4. The CDR3 spans 14 residues. The DNA of the CDR3 is TGTGCCAGCAGCGAGCGGGAGGGGCGAGATACGCAGTATTTT. Protein product: CASSEREGRDTQYF.

The V and J genes are TRBV10-3 and TRBJ2-3, with a weak D call TRBD2 (6 bases). V was trimmed by 8 bases and J by 4 bases, leaving 10 bases between them. Germline V gene sequence: CDR1 ENHRY, CDR2 SYGVKD. The CDR3 covers 12 residues. CDR3 bases: TGTGCCATCGGGGGGTATGCAGATACGCAGTATTTT. Residues: CAIGGYADTQYF.

The gene calls are TRBV19 and TRBJ2-5, with D maybe TRBD2 (6 bases). The V end lost 3 bases, the J end lost 2 bases, and 13 bases lay between the germline ends. CDR1 is LNHDA, CDR2 SQIVND, per germline (reference sequence). CDR3 length: 15 residues. CDR3 amino acids: CASSIFAGRQETQYF. CDR3 coding DNA: TGTGCCAGTAGTATTTTTGCGGGGCGTCAAGAGACCCAGTACTTC.

The chain recombines TRBV12-5 with TRBJ2-5; D gene ambiguous. The CDR3 totals 16 residues. The germline V gene encodes CDR1 LGHNT and CDR2 FRNRAP. V dropped 0 bases and J dropped 5 bases, with 16 bases sitting between them. CDR3 bases: TGTGCTAGTGGTTTGGTTATAGCCGAGGAATCGGAGACCCAGTACTTC. It yields the protein CASGLVIAEESETQYF.

This clone was seen more than once but under ten times. The gene calls are TRBV2 and TRBJ2-7; TRBD2 matches 12 bases. This CDR3 region has 15 residues. With V trimmed by 7 bases and J by 0 bases, 4 bases remained unmatched. Germline-derived CDR1 and CDR2 are SNHLY and FYNNEI. CDR3 residues: CASTGTSGRSYEQYV. The CDR3 DNA sequence: TGTGCCAGCACTGGGACTAGCGGGCGCTCCTACGAGCAGTACGTC.

The table lists this clone with a count of one. V is TRBV27 and J is TRBJ2-7, with 10 positions matching TRBD2. Losses at the gene ends were 4 bases for V and 2 bases for J; bases not matched to a gene: 5. This CDR3 contains 15 residues. The germline V gene has CDR1 MNHEY and CDR2 SMNVEV (reference sequence). The CDR3 DNA reads TGTGCCAGCAGTTATCAAGCGGGAGGGCCCTACGAGCAGTACGTC. It codes for CASSYQAGGPYEQYV.

The chain uses TRBV6-5 and TRBJ1-4; TRBD1 matches at 9 bases. Per germline, CDR1 MNHEY and CDR2 SVGAGI. V shed 4 bases, J shed 5 bases, and the junction held 8 bases outside the gene matches. This CDR3 has 16 residues. Here the CDR3 reads CASSFRSGTGNEKLFF. As DNA, the CDR3 is TGTGCCAGCAGTTTCAGATCCGGGACAGGGAATGAAAAACTGTTTTTT.